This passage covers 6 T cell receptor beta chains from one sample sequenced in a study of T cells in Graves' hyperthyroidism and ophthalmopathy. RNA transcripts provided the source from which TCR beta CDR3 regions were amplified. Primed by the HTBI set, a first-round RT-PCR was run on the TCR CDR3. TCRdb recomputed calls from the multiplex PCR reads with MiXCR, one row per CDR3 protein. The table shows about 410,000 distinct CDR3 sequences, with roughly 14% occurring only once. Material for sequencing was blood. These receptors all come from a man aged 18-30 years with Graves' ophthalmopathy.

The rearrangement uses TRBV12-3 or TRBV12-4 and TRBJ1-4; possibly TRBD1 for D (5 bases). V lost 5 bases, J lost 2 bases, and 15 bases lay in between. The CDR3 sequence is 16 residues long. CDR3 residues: CASSTQGRNTNEKLFF. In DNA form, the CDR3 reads TGTGCCAGCAGTACCCAGGGACGTAATACTAATGAAAAACTGTTTTTT.

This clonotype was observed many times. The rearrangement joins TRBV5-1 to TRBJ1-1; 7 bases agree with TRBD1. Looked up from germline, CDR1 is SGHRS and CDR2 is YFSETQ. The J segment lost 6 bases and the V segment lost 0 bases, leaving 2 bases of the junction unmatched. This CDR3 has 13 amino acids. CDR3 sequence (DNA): TGCGCCAGCAGCTTGGGGCAGGGGGCTGAAGCTTTCTTT. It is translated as CASSLGQGAEAFF.

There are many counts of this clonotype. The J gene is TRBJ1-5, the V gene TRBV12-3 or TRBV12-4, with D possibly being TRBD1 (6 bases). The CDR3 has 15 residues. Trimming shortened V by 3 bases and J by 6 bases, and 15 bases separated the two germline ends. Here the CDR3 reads CASSLAGGGLQPQHF. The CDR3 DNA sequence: TGTGCCAGCAGTTTGGCTGGAGGGGGTCTTCAGCCCCAGCATTTT.

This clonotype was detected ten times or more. The CDR3 DNA reads TGCGCCAGCAGCTCAGGGGGCGAGGAGACCCAGTACTTC. It yields the protein CASSSGGEETQYF. This chain connects TRBV5-1 to TRBJ2-5, with TRBD1 identical over 8 bases. J gave up 5 bases and V 3 bases, and 3 bases lay outside the gene matches. CDR1 and CDR2 from the germline V gene are SGHRS and YFSETQ. This CDR3 is 13 amino acids long.

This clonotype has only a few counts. This CDR3 reads CASSQDRQGVGYTF. The CDR3 nucleotides read TGCGCCAGCAGCCAAGATAGGCAGGGAGTAGGCTACACCTTC. The chain carries TRBV4-1 and TRBJ1-2, with D maybe TRBD1 (5 bases). This CDR3 has 14 residues. In germline, CDR1 is MGHRA, CDR2 YSYEKL. The V end lost 0 bases, the J end lost 8 bases, and 13 bases lay between the germline ends.

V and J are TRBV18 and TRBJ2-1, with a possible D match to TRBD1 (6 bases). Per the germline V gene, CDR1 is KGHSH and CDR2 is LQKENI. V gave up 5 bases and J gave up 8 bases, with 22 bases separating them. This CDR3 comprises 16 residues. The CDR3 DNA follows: TGTGCCAGCTCAAAGACAGGTGTGCGAATACGGGATGAGCAGTTCTTC. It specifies CASSKTGVRIRDEQFF.